The T cell receptor (beta chain) described here comes from a study of early T cells in non-severe SARS-CoV-2 infection. Turning to the study itself: Chains from this unsorted whole-blood bulk RNA could not be paired. Study-wide results and limits: Matching results from VDJdb favored anti-spike CD8 responses, leaving private and CD4 specificities undetected.

Researchers tagged individual cDNA molecules with unique molecular identifiers. One entry per CDR3 protein results from TCRdb running MiXCR on the 5' RACE reads. The repertoire consists of about 58,000 distinct CDR3 sequences, with roughly 13% occurring once and the leading ten covering about 9.7%. To note about this clonotype: Its antigen remains unknown.

The sequence came from an adult who was a healthcare worker with PCR-confirmed SARS-CoV-2 infection or an uninfected control (not recorded which). Sequencing used whole blood.

CDR3 loop: CSARRTGSSYNEQFF. Written as DNA, the CDR3 is TGCAGTGCTAGAAGGACCGGGAGCTCCTACAATGAGCAGTTCTTC. The gene calls are TRBV20-1 and TRBJ2-1; D may be TRBD2 (6 bases). CDR3 length: 15 residues. Germline assignment: CDR1 DFQATT and CDR2 SNEGSKA (reference sequence). Trimming left V 2 bases short and J 0 bases short, with 11 bases between.